The rows below give T cell receptor beta chains drawn from one sample of a study of T-cell memory formation after mild COVID-19. TCRdb fed the 5' RACE reads into MiXCR, producing one record per CDR3 protein. The sample contains 350,000 to 500,000 distinct CDR3 sequences, about 20% of which appear only once. The sequenced sample was PBMCs or a T cell subset sorted from them (not recorded which). The receptors were gathered from a man aged 18 to 29 who had mild COVID-19 (a few samples of this study predate the infection). Cell type and time point are not known. CDR3s include the opening cysteine and the closing phenylalanine or tryptophan. The D gene is left open where the match is weak. The size entry is marked missing in some rows and otherwise reads once, few, many or a size class.

V gene: TRBV6-2/TRBV6-3; J gene: TRBJ1-3; clone size: few; D gene: TRBD1; CDR3 DNA: TGTGCCAGCAGTTCGCGACAGGGAGGTTCCGGAAACACCATATATTTT; CDR3 protein: CASSSRQGGSGNTIYF
V gene: TRBV5-4; J gene: TRBJ1-2; clone size: .; D gene: .; CDR3 DNA: TGTGCCAGCAGCTTGACGTCAGGCCTCTATGGCTACACCTTC; CDR3 protein: CASSLTSGLYGYTF
V gene: TRBV10-3; J gene: TRBJ1-1; clone size: few; D gene: .; CDR3 DNA: TGTGCCATCAGTGATACAGTCGGGGGCACTGAAGCTTTCTTT; CDR3 protein: CAISDTVGGTEAFF
V gene: TRBV5-6; J gene: TRBJ1-1; clone size: .; D gene: .; CDR3 DNA: TGTGCCAGCAGGGAGGAGGGGGGTCCTGAAGCTTTCTTT; CDR3 protein: CASREEGGPEAFF
V gene: TRBV3-1; J gene: TRBJ1-2; clone size: .; D gene: TRBD1; CDR3 DNA: TGTGCCAGCAGCCAAAGGACAGGGAACTATGGCTACACCTTC; CDR3 protein: CASSQRTGNYGYTF
V gene: TRBV28; J gene: TRBJ2-1; clone size: .; D gene: .; CDR3 DNA: TGTGCCAGCAGTTATCAGGACCGTTGGGGAGATGAGCAGTTCTTC; CDR3 protein: CASSYQDRWGDEQFF
V gene: TRBV2; J gene: TRBJ2-5; clone size: .; D gene: TRBD2; CDR3 DNA: TGTGCCAGCATTAGCGGGGGGGCTGAGACCCAGTACTTC; CDR3 protein: CASISGGAETQYF
V gene: TRBV5-1; J gene: TRBJ2-3; clone size: few; D gene: .; CDR3 DNA: TGCGCCAGCAGCTTGGCCGTCAACACAGATACGCAGTATTTT; CDR3 protein: CASSLAVNTDTQYF
V gene: TRBV11-1; J gene: TRBJ2-1; clone size: many; D gene: TRBD2; CDR3 DNA: TGTGCCAGCAGCTTAATACGGCGGGGGGCGTACAATGAGCAGTTCTTC; CDR3 protein: CASSLIRRGAYNEQFF
V gene: TRBV20-1; J gene: TRBJ2-7; clone size: .; D gene: .; CDR3 DNA: TGCAGTGCTAGAGGCCAGGAGGACTCCTACGAGCAGTACTTC; CDR3 protein: CSARGQEDSYEQYF